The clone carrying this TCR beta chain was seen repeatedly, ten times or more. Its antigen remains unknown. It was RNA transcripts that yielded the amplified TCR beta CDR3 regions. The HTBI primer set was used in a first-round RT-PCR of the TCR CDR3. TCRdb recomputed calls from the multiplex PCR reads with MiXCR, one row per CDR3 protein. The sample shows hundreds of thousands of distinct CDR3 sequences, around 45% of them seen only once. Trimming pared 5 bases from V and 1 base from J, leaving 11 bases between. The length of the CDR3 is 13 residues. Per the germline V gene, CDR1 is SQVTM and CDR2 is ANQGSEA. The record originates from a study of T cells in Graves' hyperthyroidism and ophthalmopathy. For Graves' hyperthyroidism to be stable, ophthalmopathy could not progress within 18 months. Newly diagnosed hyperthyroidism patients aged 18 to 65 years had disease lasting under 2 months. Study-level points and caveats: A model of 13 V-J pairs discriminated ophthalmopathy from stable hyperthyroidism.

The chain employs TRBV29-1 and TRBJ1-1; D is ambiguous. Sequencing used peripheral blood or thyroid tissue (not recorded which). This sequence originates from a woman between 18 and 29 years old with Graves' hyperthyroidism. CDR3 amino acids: CSVPVSWNTEAFF. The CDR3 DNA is TGCAGCGTTCCGGTTTCTTGGAACACTGAAGCTTTCTTT.